The present TCR beta chain was sequenced within a study of tumor-infiltrating lymphocytes in primary liver carcinoma. With 500 ng total RNA as template and a constant-region primer, TCR beta cDNA was made. Libraries of TCR beta came from three nested multiplex PCR rounds with slightly modified ARM-PCR. Primers for the first two PCR rounds were TRBV1-TRBV30 forward primers and a C-beta reverse primer (roughly 10 cycles per round). In TCRdb, the multiplex PCR reads were re-called with MiXCR into one record per CDR3 protein. The sample lists some 130,000 distinct CDR3 sequences, nearly 70% occurring once. Extraction of RNA together with DNA used roughly 18-32 mg of unsorted bulk tissue. Germline CDR1 and CDR2: MNHEY and SMNVEV (reference sequence). This CDR3 is built from 14 residues. With 4 bases clipped from V and 8 bases from J, the junction kept 5 bases outside the gene matches.

This sequence was found in a woman aged 60 to 75 with primary liver carcinoma and hepatitis B virus infection. J is TRBJ2-1 and V is TRBV27, with TRBD2 matching 10 bases. Sequenced input: tumor-adjacent normal liver tissue. As DNA, the CDR3 is TGTGCCAGCAGTTCTAGCGGGAGCTGGGATGAGCAGTTCTTC. This gives the protein CASSSSGSWDEQFF.